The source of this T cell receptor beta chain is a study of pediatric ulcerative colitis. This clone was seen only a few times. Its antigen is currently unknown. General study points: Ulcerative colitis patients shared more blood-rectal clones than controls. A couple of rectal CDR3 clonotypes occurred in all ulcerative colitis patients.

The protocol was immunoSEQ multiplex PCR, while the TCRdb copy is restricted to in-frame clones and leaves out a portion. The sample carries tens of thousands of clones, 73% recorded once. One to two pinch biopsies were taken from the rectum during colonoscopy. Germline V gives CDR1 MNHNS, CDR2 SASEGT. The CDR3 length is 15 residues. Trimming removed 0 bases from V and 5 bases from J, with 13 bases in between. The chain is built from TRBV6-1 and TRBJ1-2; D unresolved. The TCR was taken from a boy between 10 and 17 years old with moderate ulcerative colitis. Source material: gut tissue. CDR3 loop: CASSEAAGSGYGYTF. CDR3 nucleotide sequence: TGTGCCAGCAGTGAAGCGGCAGGTTCGGGTTATGGCTACACCTTC.